This TCR beta chain is drawn from a study of blood T cell repertoires in COVID-19. Profiled with immunoSEQ multiplex PCR; TCRdb holds only in-frame clones, not every one. The data show about 230,000 clones, more than 80% seen once. J was trimmed by 7 bases and V by 3 bases; bases with no gene match: 6. The CDR3 sequence is 17 residues long. In germline, CDR1 is SGHTA, CDR2 FQGNSA. The sequenced material came from peripheral blood. The sequence came from a woman aged 80 or over with COVID-19, enrolled during active disease. The gene calls are TRBV7-2 and TRBJ2-1; TRBD2 matches at 16 bases. In nucleotides, the CDR3 is TGTGCCAGCAGCTTGGGACTAGCGGGAGGGCCCAGGAATGAGCAGTTCTTC. Translating it yields CASSLGLAGGPRNEQFF.